This T cell receptor (beta chain) was identified during a study of T cells after yellow fever vaccination. CDR1 SGHVS and CDR2 FQNEAQ come from the germline V gene. Trimming cost V 5 bases and J 4 bases, with 11 bases left between them. The CDR3 runs 13 residues. The study made its TCR cDNA through 5'RACE template switching. That step introduced a universal primer site along with UMIs. TCRdb passed the 5' RACE reads through MiXCR, listing each CDR3 protein once. There are 300,000 to 400,000 distinct CDR3 sequences in the sample; approximately 12% occur only once, and 3.2% lies in the top ten. The receptor was isolated from a young man who received the YFV17D yellow fever vaccine. Sequencing was performed on CD4+ T cells sorted from PBMCs, taken 15 days after the yellow fever booster vaccination. V is TRBV7-8 and J is TRBJ1-2; D possibly corresponds to TRBD1 (6 bases). DNA for the CDR3: TGTGCCAGCAGCGCGGGGGGCCCCTATGGCTACACCTTC. Translated, it gives CASSAGGPYGYTF.